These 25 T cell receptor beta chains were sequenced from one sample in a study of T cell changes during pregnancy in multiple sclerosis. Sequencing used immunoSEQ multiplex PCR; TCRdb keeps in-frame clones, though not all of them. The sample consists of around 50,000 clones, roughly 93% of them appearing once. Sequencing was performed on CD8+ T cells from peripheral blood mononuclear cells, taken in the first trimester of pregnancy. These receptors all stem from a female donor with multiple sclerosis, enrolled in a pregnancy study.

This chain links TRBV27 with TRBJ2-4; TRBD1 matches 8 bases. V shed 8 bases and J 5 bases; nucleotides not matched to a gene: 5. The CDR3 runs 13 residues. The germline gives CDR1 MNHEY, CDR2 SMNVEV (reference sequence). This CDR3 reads CASVGTGENIQYF. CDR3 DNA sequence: TGTGCCAGCGTAGGGACAGGAGAAAACATTCAGTACTTC.

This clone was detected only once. The CDR3 DNA reads as TGTGCCAGCAGCTTGGATTCCCAGGGGCCTACCTTGGTTCAGTACTTC. Encoded protein: CASSLDSQGPTLVQYF. The chain carries TRBV7-9 and TRBJ2-4, with D maybe TRBD1 (6 bases). In germline, CDR1 is SEHNR, CDR2 FQNEAQ (reference sequence). Trimming left V 3 bases short and J 11 bases short, with 23 bases between. The CDR3 covers 16 residues.

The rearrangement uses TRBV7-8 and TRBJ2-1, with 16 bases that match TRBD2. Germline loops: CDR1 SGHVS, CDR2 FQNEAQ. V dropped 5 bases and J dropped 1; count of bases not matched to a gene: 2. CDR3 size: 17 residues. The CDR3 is CASSEGLAGGSYNEQFF. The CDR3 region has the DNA TGTGCCAGCAGCGAGGGACTAGCGGGAGGGTCCTACAATGAGCAGTTCTTC.

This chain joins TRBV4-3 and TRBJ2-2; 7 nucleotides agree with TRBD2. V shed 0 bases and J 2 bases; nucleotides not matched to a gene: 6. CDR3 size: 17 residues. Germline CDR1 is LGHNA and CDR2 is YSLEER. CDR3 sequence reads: CASSQDTGGGNTGELFF. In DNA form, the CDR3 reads TGCGCCAGCAGCCAAGATACGGGCGGGGGTAACACCGGGGAGCTGTTTTTT.

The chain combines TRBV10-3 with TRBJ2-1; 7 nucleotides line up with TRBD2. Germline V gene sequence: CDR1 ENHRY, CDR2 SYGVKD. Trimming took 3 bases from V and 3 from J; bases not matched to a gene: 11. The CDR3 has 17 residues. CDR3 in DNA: TGTGCCATCAGTGAATCGGAGCGGGGCAATGACTACAATGAGCAGTTCTTC. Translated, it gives CAISESERGNDYNEQFF.

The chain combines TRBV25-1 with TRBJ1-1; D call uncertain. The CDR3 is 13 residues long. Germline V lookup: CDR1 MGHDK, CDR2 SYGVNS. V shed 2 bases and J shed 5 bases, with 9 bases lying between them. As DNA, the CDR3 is TGTGCCAGCAGTGAAAACCCGGGGACTGAAGCTTTCTTT. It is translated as CASSENPGTEAFF.

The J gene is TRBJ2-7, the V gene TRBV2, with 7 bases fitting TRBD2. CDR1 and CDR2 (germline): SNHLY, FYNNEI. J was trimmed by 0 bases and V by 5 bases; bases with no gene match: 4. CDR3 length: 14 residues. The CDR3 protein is CASSPSGTSYEQYF. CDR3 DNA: TGTGCCAGCAGTCCTAGCGGAACCTCCTACGAGCAGTACTTC.

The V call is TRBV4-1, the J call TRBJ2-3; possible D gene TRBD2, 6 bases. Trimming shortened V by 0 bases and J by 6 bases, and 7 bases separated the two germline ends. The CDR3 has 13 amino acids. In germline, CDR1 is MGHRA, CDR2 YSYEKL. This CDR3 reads CASSQELADTQYF. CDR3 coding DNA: TGCGCCAGCAGCCAAGAGCTAGCGGATACGCAGTATTTT.

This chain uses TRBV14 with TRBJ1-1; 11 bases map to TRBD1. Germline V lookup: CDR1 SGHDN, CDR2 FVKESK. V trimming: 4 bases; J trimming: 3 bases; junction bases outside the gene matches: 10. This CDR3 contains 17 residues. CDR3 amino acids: CASSPNGQGAKDTEAFF. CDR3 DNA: TGTGCCAGCAGCCCAAACGGACAGGGGGCGAAGGACACTGAAGCTTTCTTT. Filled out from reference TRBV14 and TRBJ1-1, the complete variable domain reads EAGVTQFPSHSVIEKGQTVTLRCDPISGHDNLYWYRRVMGKEIKFLLHFVKESKQDESGMPNNRFLAERTGGTYSTLKVQPAELEDSGVYFCASSPNGQGAKDTEAFFGQGTRLTVV.

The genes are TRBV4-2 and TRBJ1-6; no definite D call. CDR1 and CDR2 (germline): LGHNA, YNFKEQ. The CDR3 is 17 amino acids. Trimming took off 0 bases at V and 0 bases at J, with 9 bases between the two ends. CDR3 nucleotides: TGTGCCAGCAGCCAAGAAGGAAGGAGCTCCTATAATTCACCCCTCCACTTT. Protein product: CASSQEGRSSYNSPLHF.

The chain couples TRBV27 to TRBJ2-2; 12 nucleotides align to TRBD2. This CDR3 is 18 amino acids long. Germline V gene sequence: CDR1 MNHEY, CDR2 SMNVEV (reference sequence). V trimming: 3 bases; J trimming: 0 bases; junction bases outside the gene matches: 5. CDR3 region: CASSLFRLAGANTGELFF. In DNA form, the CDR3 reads TGTGCCAGCAGTTTGTTTCGACTAGCGGGGGCGAACACCGGGGAGCTGTTTTTT.

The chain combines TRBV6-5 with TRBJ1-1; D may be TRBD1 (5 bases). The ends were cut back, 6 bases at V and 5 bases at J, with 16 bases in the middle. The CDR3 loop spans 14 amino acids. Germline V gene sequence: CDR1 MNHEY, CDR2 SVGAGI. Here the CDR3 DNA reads TGTGCCAGCAGGTCAGGGTGGGGGGGGACTGAAGCTTTCTTT. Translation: CASRSGWGGTEAFF.

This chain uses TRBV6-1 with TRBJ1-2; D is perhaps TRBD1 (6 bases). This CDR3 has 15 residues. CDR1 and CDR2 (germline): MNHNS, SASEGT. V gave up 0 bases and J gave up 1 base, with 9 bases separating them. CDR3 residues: CASSEARGGNYGYTF. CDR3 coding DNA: TGTGCCAGCAGTGAAGCGAGAGGGGGTAACTATGGCTACACCTTC.

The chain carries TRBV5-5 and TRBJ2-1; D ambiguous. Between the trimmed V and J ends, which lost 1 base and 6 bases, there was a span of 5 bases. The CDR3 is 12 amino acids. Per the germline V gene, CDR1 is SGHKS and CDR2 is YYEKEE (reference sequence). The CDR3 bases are TGTGCCAGCAGCTTGACAGTCAATGAGCAGTTCTTC. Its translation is CASSLTVNEQFF. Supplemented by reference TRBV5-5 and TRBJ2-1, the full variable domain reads DAGVTQSPTHLIKTRGQQVTLRCSPISGHKSVSWYQQVLGQGPQFIFQYYEKEERGRGNFPDRFSARQFPNYSSELNVNALLLGDSALYLCASSLTVNEQFFGPGTRLTVL.

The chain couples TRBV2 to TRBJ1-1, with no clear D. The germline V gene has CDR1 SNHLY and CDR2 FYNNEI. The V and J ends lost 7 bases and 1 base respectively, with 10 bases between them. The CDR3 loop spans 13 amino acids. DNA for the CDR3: TGTGCCAGCATCGTAACAGCGAACACTGAAGCTTTCTTT. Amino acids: CASIVTANTEAFF.

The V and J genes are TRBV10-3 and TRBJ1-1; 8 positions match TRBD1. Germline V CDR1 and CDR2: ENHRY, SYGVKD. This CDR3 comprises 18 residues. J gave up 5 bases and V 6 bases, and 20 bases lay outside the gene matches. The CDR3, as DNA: TGTGCCATCAGGAGAAGGGGACAGGAGTTAGGCGCGAAAACTGAAGCTTTCTTT. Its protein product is CAIRRRGQELGAKTEAFF.

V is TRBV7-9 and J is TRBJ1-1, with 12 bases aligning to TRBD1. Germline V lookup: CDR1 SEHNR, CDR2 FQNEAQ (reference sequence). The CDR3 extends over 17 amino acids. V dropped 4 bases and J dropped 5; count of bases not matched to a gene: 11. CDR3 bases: TGTGCCAGCAGCTCAACCGGGACAGGGGGCGATTGGACTGAAGCTTTCTTT. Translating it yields CASSSTGTGGDWTEAFF.

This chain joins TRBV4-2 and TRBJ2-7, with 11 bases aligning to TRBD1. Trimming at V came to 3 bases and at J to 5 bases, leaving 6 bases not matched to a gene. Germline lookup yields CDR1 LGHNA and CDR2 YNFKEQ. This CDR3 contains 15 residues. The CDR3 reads CASSHRTGGPNEQYF. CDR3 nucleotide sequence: TGTGCCAGCAGCCATAGGACAGGGGGCCCCAACGAGCAGTACTTC.

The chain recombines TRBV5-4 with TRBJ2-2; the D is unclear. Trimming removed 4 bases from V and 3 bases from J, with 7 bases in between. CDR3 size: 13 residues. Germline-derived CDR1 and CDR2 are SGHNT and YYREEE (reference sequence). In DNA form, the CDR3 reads TGTGCCAGCAGCCTAGGAGACACCGGGGAGCTGTTTTTT. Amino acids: CASSLGDTGELFF.

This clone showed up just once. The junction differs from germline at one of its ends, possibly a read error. The CDR3 bases are TGTGCCAGCATCACTCGGGGGGCGGAGGTTTTC. It yields the protein CASITRGAEVF. The V and J genes are TRBV28 and TRBJ1-2; D is possibly TRBD1 (6 bases). CDR3 length equals 11 residues. Germline-derived CDR1 and CDR2 are MDHEN and SYDVKM.

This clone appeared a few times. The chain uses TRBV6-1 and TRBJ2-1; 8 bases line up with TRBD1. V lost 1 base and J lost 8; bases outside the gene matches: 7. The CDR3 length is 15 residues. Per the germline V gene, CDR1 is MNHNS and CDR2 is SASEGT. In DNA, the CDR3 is TGTGCCAGCAGTGAAGGAGGGACAGGTGTGGATGAGCAGTTCTTC. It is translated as CASSEGGTGVDEQFF.

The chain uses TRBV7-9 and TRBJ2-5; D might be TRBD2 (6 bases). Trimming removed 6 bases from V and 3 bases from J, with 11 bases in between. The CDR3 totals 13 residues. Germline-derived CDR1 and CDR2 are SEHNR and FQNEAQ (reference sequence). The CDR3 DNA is TGTGCCAGCAGTAGACGGAGGGAAGAGACCCAGTACTTC. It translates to CASSRRREETQYF.

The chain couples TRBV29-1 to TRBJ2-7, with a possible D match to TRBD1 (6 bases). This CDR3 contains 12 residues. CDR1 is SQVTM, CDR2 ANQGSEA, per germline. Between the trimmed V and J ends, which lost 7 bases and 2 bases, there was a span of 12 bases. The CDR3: CSAQDRPYEQYF. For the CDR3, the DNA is TGCAGCGCCCAGGACAGACCCTACGAGCAGTACTTC.

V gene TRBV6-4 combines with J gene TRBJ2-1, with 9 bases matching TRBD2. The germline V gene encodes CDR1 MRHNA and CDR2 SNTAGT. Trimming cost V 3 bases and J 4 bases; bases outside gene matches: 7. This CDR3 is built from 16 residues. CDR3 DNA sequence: TGTGCCAGCAGTGATGCGGGGCTAGCGGGGTACAATGAGCAGTTCTTC. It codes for CASSDAGLAGYNEQFF.

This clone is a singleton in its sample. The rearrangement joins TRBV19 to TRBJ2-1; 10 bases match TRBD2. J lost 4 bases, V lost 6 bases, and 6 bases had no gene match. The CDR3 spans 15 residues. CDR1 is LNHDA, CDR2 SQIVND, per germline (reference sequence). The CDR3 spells CASSPTSGNYNEQFF. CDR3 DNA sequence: TGTGCCAGTAGCCCTACTAGCGGGAATTACAATGAGCAGTTCTTC.